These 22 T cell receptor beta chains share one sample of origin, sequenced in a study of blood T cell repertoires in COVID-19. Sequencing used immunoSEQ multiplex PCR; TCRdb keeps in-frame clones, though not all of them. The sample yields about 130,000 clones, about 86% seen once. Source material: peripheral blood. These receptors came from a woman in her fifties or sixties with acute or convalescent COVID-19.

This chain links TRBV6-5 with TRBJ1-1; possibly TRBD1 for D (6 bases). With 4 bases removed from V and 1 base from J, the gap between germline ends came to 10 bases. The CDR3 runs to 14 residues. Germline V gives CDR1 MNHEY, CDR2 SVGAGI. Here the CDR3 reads CASSSSTGNTEAFF. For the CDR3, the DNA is TGTGCCAGCAGTTCCTCGACAGGGAACACTGAAGCTTTCTTT.

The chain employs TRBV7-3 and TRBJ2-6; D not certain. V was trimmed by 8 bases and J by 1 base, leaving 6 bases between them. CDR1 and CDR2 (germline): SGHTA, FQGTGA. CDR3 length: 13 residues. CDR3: CASQVSGANVLTF. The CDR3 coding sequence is TGTGCCAGCCAGGTATCTGGGGCCAACGTCCTGACTTTC.

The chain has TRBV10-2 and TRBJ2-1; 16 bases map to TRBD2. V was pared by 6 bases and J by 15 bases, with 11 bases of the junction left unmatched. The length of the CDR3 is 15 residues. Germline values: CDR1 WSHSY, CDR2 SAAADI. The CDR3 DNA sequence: TGCGCCAGCAGCGTTCCCGGGACTAGCGGGAGGGCCCCGTTCTTC. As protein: CASSVPGTSGRAPFF.

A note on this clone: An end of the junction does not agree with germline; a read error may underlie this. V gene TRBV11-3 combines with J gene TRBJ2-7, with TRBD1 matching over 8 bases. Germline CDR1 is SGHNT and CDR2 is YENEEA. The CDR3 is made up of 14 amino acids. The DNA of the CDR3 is TGTGCCAGCAGCCAGGGACAGGACACGTTTACGCGGGACTTC. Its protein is CASSQGQDTFTRDF.

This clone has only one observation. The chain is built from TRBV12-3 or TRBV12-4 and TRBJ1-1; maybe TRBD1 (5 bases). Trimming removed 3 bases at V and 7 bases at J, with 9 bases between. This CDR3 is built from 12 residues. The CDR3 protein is CASSFGHFEAFF. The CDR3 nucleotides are TGTGCCAGCAGTTTTGGACACTTTGAAGCTTTCTTT.

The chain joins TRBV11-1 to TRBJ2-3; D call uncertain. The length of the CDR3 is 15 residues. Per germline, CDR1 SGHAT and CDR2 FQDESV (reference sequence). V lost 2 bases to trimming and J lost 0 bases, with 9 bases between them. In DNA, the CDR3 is TGTGCCAGCAGCTTAATGGCGGCTAGCACAGATACGCAGTATTTT. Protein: CASSLMAASTDTQYF. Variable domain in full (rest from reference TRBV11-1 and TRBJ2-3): EAEVAQSPRYKITEKSQAVAFWCDPISGHATLYWYRQILGQGPELLVQFQDESVVDDSQLPKDRFSAERLKGVDSTLKIQPAELGDSAMYLCASSLMAASTDTQYFGPGTRLTVL.

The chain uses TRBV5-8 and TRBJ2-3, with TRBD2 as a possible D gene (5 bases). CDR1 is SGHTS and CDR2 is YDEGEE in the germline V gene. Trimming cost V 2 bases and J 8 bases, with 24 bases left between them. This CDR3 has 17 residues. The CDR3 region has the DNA TGTGCCAGCAGCTTTCGGCGCAGCCCGGTGGAGGCAGGTACGCAGTATTTT. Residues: CASSFRRSPVEAGTQYF.

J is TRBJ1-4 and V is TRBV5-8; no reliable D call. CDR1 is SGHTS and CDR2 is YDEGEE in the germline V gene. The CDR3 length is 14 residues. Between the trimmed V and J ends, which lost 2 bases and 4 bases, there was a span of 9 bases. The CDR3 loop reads CASSLRGFNEKLFF. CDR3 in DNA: TGTGCCAGCAGCTTAAGAGGTTTTAATGAAAAACTGTTTTTT.

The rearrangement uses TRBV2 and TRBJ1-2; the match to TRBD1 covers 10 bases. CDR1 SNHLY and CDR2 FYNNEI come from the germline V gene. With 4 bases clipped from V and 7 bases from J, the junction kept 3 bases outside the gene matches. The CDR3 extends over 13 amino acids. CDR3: CASSGDRGGGYTF. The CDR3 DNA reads TGTGCCAGCAGTGGGGACAGGGGAGGTGGCTACACCTTC.

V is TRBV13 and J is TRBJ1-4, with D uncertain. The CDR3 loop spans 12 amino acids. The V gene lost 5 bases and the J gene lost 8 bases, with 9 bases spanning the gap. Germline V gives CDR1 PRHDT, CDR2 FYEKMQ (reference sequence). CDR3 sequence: CASSRFGEKLFF. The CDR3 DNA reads TGTGCCAGCAGCCGCTTTGGCGAAAAACTGTTTTTT.

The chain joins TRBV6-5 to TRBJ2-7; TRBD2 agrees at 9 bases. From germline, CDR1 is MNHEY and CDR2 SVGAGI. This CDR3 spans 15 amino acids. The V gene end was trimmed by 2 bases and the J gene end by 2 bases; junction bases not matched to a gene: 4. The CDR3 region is CASSYDASGAYEQYF. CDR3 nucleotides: TGTGCCAGCAGTTACGATGCTAGCGGGGCCTACGAGCAGTACTTC.

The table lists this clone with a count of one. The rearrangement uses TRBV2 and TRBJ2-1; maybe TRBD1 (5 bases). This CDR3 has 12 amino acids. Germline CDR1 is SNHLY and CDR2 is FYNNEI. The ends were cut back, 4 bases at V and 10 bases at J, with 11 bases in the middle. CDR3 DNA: TGTGCCAGCAGTGCCTTAGCAGGGGAGCAGTTCTTC. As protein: CASSALAGEQFF. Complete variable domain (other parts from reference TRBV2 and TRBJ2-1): EPEVTQTPSHQVTQMGQEVILRCVPISNHLYFYWYRQILGQKVEFLVSFYNNEISEKSEIFDDQFSVERPDGSNFTLKIRSTKLEDSAMYFCASSALAGEQFFGPGTRLTVL.

DNA of the CDR3: TGTGCCAGCAGCTTAGGAGCCACAGCTAATGAAAAACTGTTTTTT. This sequence encodes CASSLGATANEKLFF. The chain carries TRBV7-6 and TRBJ1-4; D remains ambiguous. The V and J ends lost 1 base and 3 bases respectively, with 9 bases between them. This CDR3 region has 15 residues. Germline V gene lookup returns CDR1 SGHVS and CDR2 FNYEAQ.

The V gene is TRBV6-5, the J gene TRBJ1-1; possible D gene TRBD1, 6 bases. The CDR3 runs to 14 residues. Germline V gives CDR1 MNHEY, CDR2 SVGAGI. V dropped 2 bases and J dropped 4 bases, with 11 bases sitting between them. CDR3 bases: TGTGCCAGCAGTTACGATAGGGGGACCACTGAAGCTTTCTTT. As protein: CASSYDRGTTEAFF.

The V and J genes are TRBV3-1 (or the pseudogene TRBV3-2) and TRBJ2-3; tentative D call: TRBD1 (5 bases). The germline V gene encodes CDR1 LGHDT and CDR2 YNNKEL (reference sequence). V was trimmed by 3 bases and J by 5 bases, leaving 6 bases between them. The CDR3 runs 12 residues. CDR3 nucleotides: TGTGCCAGCAGCCACAGGGAAGATACGCAGTATTTT. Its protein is CASSHREDTQYF.

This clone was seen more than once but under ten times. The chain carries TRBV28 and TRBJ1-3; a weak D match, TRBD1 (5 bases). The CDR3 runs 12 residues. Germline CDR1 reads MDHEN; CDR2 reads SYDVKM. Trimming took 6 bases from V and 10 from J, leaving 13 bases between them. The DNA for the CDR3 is TGTGCCAGCAGACCACAGGATTCTACCATATATTTT. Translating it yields CASRPQDSTIYF.

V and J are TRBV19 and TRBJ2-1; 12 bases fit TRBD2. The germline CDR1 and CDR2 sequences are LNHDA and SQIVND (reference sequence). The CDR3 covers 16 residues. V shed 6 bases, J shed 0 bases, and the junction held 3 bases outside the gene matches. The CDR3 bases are TGTGCCAGTAGGCGACTAGCGGGAGTCTCCTACAATGAGCAGTTCTTC. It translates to CASRRLAGVSYNEQFF.

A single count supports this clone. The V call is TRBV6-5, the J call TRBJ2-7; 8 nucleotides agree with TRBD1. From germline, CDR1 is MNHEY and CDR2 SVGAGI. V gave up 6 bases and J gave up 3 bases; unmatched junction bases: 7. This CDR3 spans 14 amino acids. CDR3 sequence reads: CASSSTGEVYEQYF. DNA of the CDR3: TGTGCCAGCAGCTCGACAGGGGAGGTCTACGAGCAGTACTTC.

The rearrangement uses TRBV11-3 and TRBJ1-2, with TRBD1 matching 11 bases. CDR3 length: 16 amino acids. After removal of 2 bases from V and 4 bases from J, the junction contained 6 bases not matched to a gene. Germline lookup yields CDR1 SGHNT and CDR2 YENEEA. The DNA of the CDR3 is TGTGCCAGCAGCTTAACCGGGACAGGGGGAGTCTATGGCTACACCTTC. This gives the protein CASSLTGTGGVYGYTF.

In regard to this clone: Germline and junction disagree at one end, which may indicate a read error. The CDR3 DNA reads as TGCGCCAGCACCTTGGATGGGGGGGTTTTATCACCCCTCCACTTT. This codes for CASTLDGGVLSPLHF. The chain couples TRBV5-1 to TRBJ1-6, with a weak D call TRBD1 (5 bases). The CDR3 totals 15 residues. The germline gives CDR1 SGHRS, CDR2 YFSETQ. The whole variable domain, remainder taken from reference TRBV5-1 and TRBJ1-6, is KAGVTQTPRYLIKTRGQQVTLSCSPISGHRSVSWYQQTPGQGLQFLFEYFSETQRNKGNFPGRFSGRQFSNSRSEMNVSTLELGDSALYLCASTLDGGVLSPLHFGNGTRLTVT.

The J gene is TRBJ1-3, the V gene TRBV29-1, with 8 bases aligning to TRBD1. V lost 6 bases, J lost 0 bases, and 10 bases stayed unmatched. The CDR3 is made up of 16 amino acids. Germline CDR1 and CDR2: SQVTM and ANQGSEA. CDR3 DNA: TGCAGCGTCCTGGACAGGGCCGATCACTCTGGAAACACCATATATTTT. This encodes CSVLDRADHSGNTIYF. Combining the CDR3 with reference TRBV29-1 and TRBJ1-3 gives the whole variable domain SAVISQKPSRDICQRGTSLTIQCQVDSQVTMMFWYRQQPGQSLTLIATANQGSEATYESGFVIDKFPISRPNLTFSTLTVSNMSPEDSSIYLCSVLDRADHSGNTIYFGEGSWLTVV.

CDR3 sequence reads: CASSQATGGNTGELFF. For the CDR3, the DNA is TGTGCCAGCAGCCAAGCAACGGGGGGAAACACCGGGGAGCTGTTTTTT. The chain employs TRBV3-1 (or the pseudogene TRBV3-2) and TRBJ2-2, with TRBD2 matching over 7 bases. With V trimmed by 1 base and J by 2 bases, 4 bases remained unmatched. CDR1 and CDR2 (germline): LGHDT, YNNKEL (reference sequence). This CDR3 has 16 amino acids.